This TCR beta chain was recovered during a study of blood T cell repertoires in COVID-19. The wider study: Nucleic acid was either cDNA or gDNA, and it came from T cells, B-cell-depleted T cells, or PBMCs.

CDR1 DFQATT and CDR2 SNEGSKA come from the germline V gene (reference sequence). Germline trimming cut 3 bases from V and 4 bases from J; bases unmatched to any gene: 4. This CDR3 has 14 amino acids. The assay was immunoSEQ multiplex PCR, and TCRdb's table has in-frame clones only and misses some. The sample lists fewer than 300,000 clones, about nine tenths occurring once. Study members were between 18 and 89 years old and lived in around 24 US regions. Cohorts were determined from participant-reported clinical history. Cohort 3 recovered donors had two negative PCRs, clearance, or symptom resolution.

Sequencing input: PBMCs or T cells enriched from blood (not recorded which). The chain uses TRBV20-1 and TRBJ2-3; TRBD2 matches at 10 bases. The sequence came from a woman aged 25 to 45 who had recovered from COVID-19. Written as DNA, the CDR3 is TGCAGTGCTAGTCTCCTAGCGGGAGCAGATACGCAGTATTTT. Translated, it gives CSASLLAGADTQYF.